The 14 T cell receptor beta chains listed next were all sequenced from one sample in a study of T cells in Graves' hyperthyroidism and ophthalmopathy (dated by TCRdb to the late 2010s). Libraries came from multiplex PCR. Sequenced using an Illumina HiSeq 2000. The TCR beta CDR3 regions were amplified from RNA transcripts. The TCR CDR3 was subjected to a first round of RT-PCR using the HTBI primer set and the Qiagen OneStep RT-PCR kit. The public reads were quality trimmed at Q25 with fastp and then assembled into clones with MiXCR by TCRdb, keeping productive beta chains. Rows merge per CDR3 protein into single entries with the most common DNA and genes. The sample has approximately 320,000 distinct CDR3 sequences on record, approximately 16% of them singletons. The ten largest clonotypes hold around 35% of the sample. Specimen: blood. The origin of the receptors is a young man with Graves' hyperthyroidism.

This clonotype was recorded at least ten times. The chain combines TRBV28 with TRBJ2-7; no reliable D call. The CDR3 is 15 amino acids. V gave up 3 bases and J gave up 9 bases, with 21 bases separating them. From germline, CDR1 is MDHEN and CDR2 SYDVKM. The CDR3 DNA sequence: TGTGCCAGCAGTTTTCCCCCGTCCTGGAGTGCTAGGCAGTACTTC. It translates to CASSFPPSWSARQYF.

This clonotype was found a few times. The chain employs TRBV5-1 and TRBJ2-1, with 8 bases aligning to TRBD1. Germline V lookup: CDR1 SGHRS, CDR2 YFSETQ. Trimming removed 1 base from V and 1 base from J; junction bases left unmatched: 1. This CDR3 is built from 15 residues. The CDR3 spells CASSLRTGSYNEQFF. The DNA of the CDR3 is TGCGCCAGCAGCTTGCGGACAGGGTCCTACAATGAGCAGTTCTTC. The variable domain in full, with the rest retrieved from reference TRBV5-1 and TRBJ2-1, is KAGVTQTPRYLIKTRGQQVTLSCSPISGHRSVSWYQQTPGQGLQFLFEYFSETQRNKGNFPGRFSGRQFSNSRSEMNVSTLELGDSALYLCASSLRTGSYNEQFFGPGTRLTVL.

This chain joins TRBV11-1 and TRBJ2-7; TRBD2 is a possible D gene (6 bases). Trimming stripped 5 bases from V and 5 bases from J, with 19 bases between. This CDR3 comprises 15 residues. Germline V gene lookup returns CDR1 SGHAT and CDR2 FQDESV (reference sequence). The CDR3 nucleotides read TGTGCCAGCAGCACCCCGACTAGAGAAGGGCACGAGCAGTACTTC. Protein: CASSTPTREGHEQYF.

This clonotype was seen at least ten times. The rearrangement links TRBV24-1 to TRBJ2-1; 7 nucleotides match TRBD2. There are 16 residues in the CDR3. V trimming: 9 bases; J trimming: 5 bases; junction bases outside the gene matches: 15. The germline gives CDR1 KGHDR, CDR2 SFDVKD. For the CDR3, the DNA is TGTGCCACCCGCGGAGGGTCGGCGGGAGATGACAATGAGCAGTTCTTC. Its translation is CATRGGSAGDDNEQFF.

This clonotype has a handful of counts. The rearrangement links TRBV9 to TRBJ2-3; D is possibly TRBD2 (5 bases). Germline V gene lookup returns CDR1 SGDLS and CDR2 YYNGEE. The CDR3 contains 14 residues. V was trimmed by 3 bases and J by 6 bases, leaving 14 bases between them. This CDR3 is CASSGTSPYDTQYF. CDR3 DNA sequence: TGTGCCAGCAGCGGGACTTCCCCATATGATACGCAGTATTTT.

Many counts were recorded for this clonotype. The gene calls are TRBV28 and TRBJ2-7, with 9 bases that match TRBD1. V shed 5 bases, J shed 0 bases, and the junction held 11 bases outside the gene matches. Germline V gene lookup returns CDR1 MDHEN and CDR2 SYDVKM. The CDR3 has 17 residues. The CDR3 nucleotides read TGTGCCAGCAGTCGGGACAGGGCCGTAATCAGCTCCTACGAGCAGTACTTC. Residues: CASSRDRAVISSYEQYF.

The sample holds many counts of this clonotype. The rearrangement links TRBV28 to TRBJ1-3, with a weak D call TRBD1 (6 bases). The V and J ends lost 8 bases and 1 base respectively, with 24 bases between them. Germline V CDR1 and CDR2: MDHEN, SYDVKM. CDR3 length: 18 residues. CDR3 amino acids: CASPPPGQRQLSGNTIYF. In DNA form, the CDR3 reads TGTGCCAGCCCTCCTCCGGGACAAAGACAACTTTCTGGAAACACCATATATTTT.

This clonotype was counted ten times or more. The chain recombines TRBV12-3 or TRBV12-4 with TRBJ2-7; 7 nucleotides line up with TRBD1. The V gene end was trimmed by 8 bases and the J gene end by 4 bases; junction bases not matched to a gene: 11. The CDR3 spans 14 residues. DNA of the CDR3: TGTGCCAGCCGCCCTACGGGACAGACTTACGAGCAGTACTTC. It translates to CASRPTGQTYEQYF.

For the CDR3, the DNA is TGTGCCAGCAGCTGGGACAGGGAGACTGAAGCTTTCTTT. It translates to CASSWDRETEAFF. V usage is TRBV7-8 and J usage is TRBJ1-1, with TRBD1 identical over 9 bases. V trimming: 4 bases; J trimming: 5 bases; junction bases outside the gene matches: 2. This CDR3 region has 13 residues. Germline values: CDR1 SGHVS, CDR2 FQNEAQ.

This clonotype was found many times. The chain carries TRBV20-1 and TRBJ1-4; D call uncertain. The CDR3 runs to 14 residues. The germline gives CDR1 DFQATT, CDR2 SNEGSKA (reference sequence). The ends were cut back, 6 bases at V and 0 bases at J, with 11 bases in the middle. The CDR3 bases are TGCAGTGCGAATCCGGGAACAACTAATGAAAAACTGTTTTTT. This gives the protein CSANPGTTNEKLFF.

This clonotype occurred a few times. The rearrangement links TRBV11-2 to TRBJ2-5, with 12 bases aligning to TRBD2. The CDR3 totals 19 residues. Trimming took 0 bases from V and 2 from J; bases not matched to a gene: 10. Germline V gives CDR1 SGHAT, CDR2 FQNNGV. The CDR3 loop reads CASSLDPSLAGGGQETQYF. The DNA of the CDR3 is TGTGCCAGCAGCTTAGACCCATCACTAGCGGGAGGCGGACAAGAGACCCAGTACTTC. Drawing the rest from reference TRBV11-2 and TRBJ2-5, the complete variable domain is EAGVAQSPRYKIIEKRQSVAFWCNPISGHATLYWYQQILGQGPKLLIQFQNNGVVDDSQLPKDRFSAERLKGVDSTLKIQPAKLEDSAVYLCASSLDPSLAGGGQETQYFGPGTRLLVL.

The rearrangement joins TRBV5-4 to TRBJ2-5, with 8 bases matching TRBD2. V lost 1 base to trimming and J lost 8 bases; unmatched junction nucleotides: 7. Germline values: CDR1 SGHNT, CDR2 YYREEE (reference sequence). The CDR3 extends over 14 amino acids. CDR3 DNA: TGTGCCAGCAGCTTGCGCGGGACTAGGGACACCCAGTACTTC. It encodes CASSLRGTRDTQYF.

This clonotype was seen ten or more times. The chain combines TRBV11-2 with TRBJ1-4, with no clear D. V lost 5 bases to trimming and J lost 8 bases, with 12 bases between them. This CDR3 has 13 residues. Germline CDR1 SGHAT, CDR2 FQNNGV. CDR3 bases: TGTGCCAGCAGCCACGCGCCGGGGGAAAAACTGTTTTTT. This encodes CASSHAPGEKLFF.

This clonotype was observed many times. This chain connects TRBV5-1 to TRBJ2-3; TRBD2 agrees at 7 bases. Trimming cost V 1 base and J 1 base; bases outside gene matches: 18. From germline, CDR1 is SGHRS and CDR2 YFSETQ. This CDR3 comprises 20 residues. The CDR3 nucleotides read TGCGCCAGCAGCTTGAAGGGGCGGGCTAGCGGAAATCTTCGCACAGATACGCAGTATTTT. The encoded protein is CASSLKGRASGNLRTDTQYF.